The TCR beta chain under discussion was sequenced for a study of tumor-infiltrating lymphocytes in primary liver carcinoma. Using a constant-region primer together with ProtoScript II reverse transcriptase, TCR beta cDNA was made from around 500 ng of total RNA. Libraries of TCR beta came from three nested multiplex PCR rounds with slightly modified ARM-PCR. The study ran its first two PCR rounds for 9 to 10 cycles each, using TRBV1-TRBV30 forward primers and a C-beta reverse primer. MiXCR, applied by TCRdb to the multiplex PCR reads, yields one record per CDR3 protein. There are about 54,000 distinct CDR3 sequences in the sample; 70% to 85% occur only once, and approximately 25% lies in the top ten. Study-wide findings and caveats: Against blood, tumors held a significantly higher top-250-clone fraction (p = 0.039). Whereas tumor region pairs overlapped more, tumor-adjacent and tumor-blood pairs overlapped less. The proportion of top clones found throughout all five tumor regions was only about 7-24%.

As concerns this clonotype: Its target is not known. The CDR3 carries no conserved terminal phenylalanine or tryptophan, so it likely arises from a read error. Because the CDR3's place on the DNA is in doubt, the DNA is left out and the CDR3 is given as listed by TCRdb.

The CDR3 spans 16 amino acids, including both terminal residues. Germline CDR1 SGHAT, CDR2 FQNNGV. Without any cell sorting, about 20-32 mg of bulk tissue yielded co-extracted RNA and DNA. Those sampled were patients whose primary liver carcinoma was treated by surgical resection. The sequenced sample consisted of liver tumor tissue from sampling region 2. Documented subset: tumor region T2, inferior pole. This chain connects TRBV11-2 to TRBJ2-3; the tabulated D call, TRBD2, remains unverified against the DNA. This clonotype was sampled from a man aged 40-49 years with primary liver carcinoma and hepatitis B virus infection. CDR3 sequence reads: CASNPPTSGSTDTQYL.